A selection of T cell receptor beta chains follows, all from one sample in a study of T cell repertoires in cytomegalovirus infection. MiXCR was run by TCRdb on the reads, yielding one entry per CDR3 protein. The sample lists a few hundred thousand distinct CDR3 sequences, roughly 43% occurring once. Their antigens are not known. The source material was cultured PBMCs, sampled from culture after CMV antigen stimulation. The receptors come from a human donor in good health (CMV status not recorded). Some clones in this sample may be carry-over from other donors' samples. CDR3s include the opening cysteine and the closing phenylalanine or tryptophan. D genes are given only for firm matches. Clone size appears in some rows only: once, few, many, or a class for an expanded clone.

>.|.|TRBV6-1|TRBJ1-6
CASSRDPQGTYNSPLHF
TGTGCCAGCAGCCGGGACCCACAAGGCACCTATAATTCACCCCTCCACTTT
>few|.|TRBV4-1|TRBJ1-5
CASSAPGTGQPQHF
TGCGCCAGCAGCGCCCCCGGGACGGGCCAGCCCCAGCATTTT
>.|.|TRBV4-1|TRBJ2-7
CASSQDPPGYYEQYF
TGCGCCAGCAGCCAAGATCCCCCAGGCTACTACGAGCAGTACTTC
>.|TRBD2|TRBV7-9|TRBJ2-2
CASSSTALGGLAANTGELFF
TGTGCCAGCAGCTCTACGGCACTAGGGGGACTAGCGGCGAACACCGGGGAGCTGTTTTTT
>.|.|TRBV12-3/TRBV12-4|TRBJ1-1
CASTEGGRTEAFF
TGTGCCAGCACAGAGGGGGGGAGGACTGAAGCTTTCTTT
>.|.|TRBV7-9|TRBJ2-5
CASSLPLSSARETQYF
TGTGCCAGCAGCTTACCCCTTTCTAGCGCACGAGAGACCCAGTACTTC
>many|.|TRBV7-2|TRBJ2-3
CASSLAHGAGVANTDTQYF
TGTGCCAGCAGCTTAGCCCACGGGGCTGGGGTAGCGAACACAGATACGCAGTATTTT
>.|.|TRBV12-3/TRBV12-4|TRBJ2-3
CASSYFPDTQYF
TGTGCCAGCAGCTACTTCCCAGATACGCAGTATTTT
>.|.|TRBV4-1|TRBJ1-2
CASRGVNGDYGYTF
TGCGCCAGCAGGGGGGTCAACGGAGACTATGGCTACACCTTC
>.|.|TRBV4-1|TRBJ2-3
CASSQDRRRTQYF
TGCGCCAGCAGCCAAGATCGGCGGCGGACGCAGTATTTT
>.|.|TRBV11-2|TRBJ1-5
CASSLDLPGTDNQPQHF
TGTGCCAGCAGCTTAGATCTCCCTGGGACCGACAATCAGCCCCAGCATTTT
>.|.|TRBV24-1|TRBJ2-1
CATSDSLAQSYNEQFF
TGTGCCACCAGTGATTCTCTAGCGCAATCCTACAATGAGCAGTTCTTC
>.|.|TRBV2|TRBJ1-6
CASSVRQTSSYNSPLHF
TGTGCCAGCAGTGTGCGACAGACGAGCTCCTATAATTCACCCCTCCACTTT
>few|TRBD1|TRBV7-2|TRBJ1-6
CASSSGTGGSGNSPLHF
TGTGCCAGCAGCTCCGGGACAGGGGGGTCGGGCAATTCACCCCTCCACTTT
>.|TRBD2|TRBV10-3|TRBJ2-1
CAISSTSGMDEQFF
TGTGCCATCAGTTCGACTAGCGGGATGGATGAGCAGTTCTTC
>few|.|TRBV6-2/TRBV6-3|TRBJ1-1
CATSPVGPVNTEAFF
TGTGCCACCAGCCCGGTGGGTCCGGTGAACACTGAAGCTTTCTTT
>.|TRBD2|TRBV6-2/TRBV6-3|TRBJ2-5
CASSPLTLAGGGETQYF
TGTGCCAGCAGCCCGCTCACCTTAGCGGGAGGAGGAGAGACCCAGTACTTC
>few|.|TRBV11-2|TRBJ2-1
CASSLVQAYNEQFF
TGTGCCAGCAGCTTAGTACAGGCCTACAATGAGCAGTTCTTC
>.|.|TRBV12-3/TRBV12-4|TRBJ1-4
CASSLSGQGYEKLFF
TGTGCCAGCAGTTTGTCCGGGCAGGGGTATGAAAAACTGTTTTTT
>few|.|TRBV30|TRBJ2-7
CAWSRSVIYEQYF
TGTGCCTGGAGTAGAAGCGTTATCTACGAGCAGTACTTC
>.|TRBD1|TRBV4-1|TRBJ1-6
CASSPFSRTGGAPYNSPLHF
TGCGCCAGCAGCCCCTTTTCTAGGACAGGTGGGGCTCCCTATAATTCACCCCTCCACTTT
>.|TRBD1|TRBV7-2|TRBJ1-1
CASSLAGTGVAEAFF
TGTGCCAGCAGCTTGGCCGGGACAGGGGTGGCTGAAGCTTTCTTT
>.|TRBD2|TRBV30|TRBJ2-3
CAWNHGAGTSTDTQYF
TGTGCCTGGAACCATGGAGCGGGAACTAGCACAGATACGCAGTATTTT